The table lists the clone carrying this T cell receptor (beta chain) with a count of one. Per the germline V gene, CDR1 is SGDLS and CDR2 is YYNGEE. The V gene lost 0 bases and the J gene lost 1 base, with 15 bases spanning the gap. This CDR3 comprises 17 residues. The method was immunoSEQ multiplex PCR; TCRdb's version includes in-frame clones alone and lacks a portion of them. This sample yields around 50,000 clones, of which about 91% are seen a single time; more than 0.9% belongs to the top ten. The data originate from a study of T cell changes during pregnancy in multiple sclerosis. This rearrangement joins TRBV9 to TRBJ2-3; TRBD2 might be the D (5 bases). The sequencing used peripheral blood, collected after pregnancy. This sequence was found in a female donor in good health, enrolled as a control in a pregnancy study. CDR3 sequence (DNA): TGTGCCAGCAGCGTAGGAGTGGCGGGTGCGGGCACAGATACGCAGTATTTT. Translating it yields CASSVGVAGAGTDTQYF.